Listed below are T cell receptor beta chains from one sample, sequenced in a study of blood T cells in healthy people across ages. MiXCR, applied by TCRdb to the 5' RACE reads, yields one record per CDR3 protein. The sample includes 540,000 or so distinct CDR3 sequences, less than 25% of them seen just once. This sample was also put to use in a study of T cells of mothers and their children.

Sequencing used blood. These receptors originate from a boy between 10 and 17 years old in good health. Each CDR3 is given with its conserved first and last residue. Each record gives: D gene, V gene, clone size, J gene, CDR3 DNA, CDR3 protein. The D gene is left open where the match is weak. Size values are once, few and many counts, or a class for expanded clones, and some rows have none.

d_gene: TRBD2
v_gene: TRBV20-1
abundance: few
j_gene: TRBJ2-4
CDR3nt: TGCAGTGCTAGAGATGCGACTAGCGGGGGGGGCCCCAAAAACATTCAGTACTTC
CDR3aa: CSARDATSGGGPKNIQYF

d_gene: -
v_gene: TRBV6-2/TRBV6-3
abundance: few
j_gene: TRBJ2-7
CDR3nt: TGTGCCAGCAGTGGAGGAATTCTATACTACGAGCAGTACTTC
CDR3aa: CASSGGILYYEQYF

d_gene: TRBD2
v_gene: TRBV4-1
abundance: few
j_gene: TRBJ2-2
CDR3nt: TGCGCCAGCAGCCAAGTAAGAAGGCGGGGGAAGCCGACCGGGGAGCTGTTTTTT
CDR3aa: CASSQVRRRGKPTGELFF

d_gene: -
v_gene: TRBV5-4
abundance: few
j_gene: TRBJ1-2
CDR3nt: TGTGCCAGCAGCTTGGGGGTCATCCCCCACTATGGCTACACCTTC
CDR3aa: CASSLGVIPHYGYTF

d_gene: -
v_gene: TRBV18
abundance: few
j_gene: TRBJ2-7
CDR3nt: TGTGCCAGCTCAGCGGACGGATCCTACGAGCAGTACTTC
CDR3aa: CASSADGSYEQYF

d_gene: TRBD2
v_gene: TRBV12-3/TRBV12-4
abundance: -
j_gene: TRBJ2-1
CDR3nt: TGTGCCAGCAGGGCGGGGGGCCTTACGTACAATGAGCAGTTCTTC
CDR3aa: CASRAGGLTYNEQFF

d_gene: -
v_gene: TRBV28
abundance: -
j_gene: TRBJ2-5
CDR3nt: TGTGCCAGCAGTTTTTCGCGGGGCCAGTACTTC
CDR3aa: CASSFSRGQYF

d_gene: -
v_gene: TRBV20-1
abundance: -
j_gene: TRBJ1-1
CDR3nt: TGCAGTCTCGTCAGGGCTCCAAGTAGGACTGAAGCTTTCTTT
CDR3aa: CSLVRAPSRTEAFF

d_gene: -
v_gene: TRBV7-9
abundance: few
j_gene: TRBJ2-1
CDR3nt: TGTGCCAGCAGCCTAGACAGCCTTTTTTACAATGAGCAGTTCTTC
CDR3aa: CASSLDSLFYNEQFF

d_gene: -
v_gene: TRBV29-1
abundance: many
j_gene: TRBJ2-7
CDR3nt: TGCAGCGCGTACCCCGGGGGTTCCTACGAGCAGTACTTC
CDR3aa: CSAYPGGSYEQYF

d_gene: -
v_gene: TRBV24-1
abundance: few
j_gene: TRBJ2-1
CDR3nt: TGTGCCACCAGTGATTTGAATGGGGCGCGAAGATATGAGCAGTTCTTC
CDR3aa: CATSDLNGARRYEQFF

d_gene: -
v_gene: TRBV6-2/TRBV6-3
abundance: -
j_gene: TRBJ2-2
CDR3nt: TGTGCCAGCAGTTATCAGGCCGGGGAGCTGTTTTTT
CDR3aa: CASSYQAGELFF

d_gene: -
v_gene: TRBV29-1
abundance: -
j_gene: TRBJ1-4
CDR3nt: TGCAGCGCCCTCCTCCCCGATGAAAAACTGTTTTTT
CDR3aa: CSALLPDEKLFF

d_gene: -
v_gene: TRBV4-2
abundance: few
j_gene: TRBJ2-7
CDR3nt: TGTGCCAGCAGCCAAGACCCCGGGACCCTCGCCTACGAGCAGTACTTC
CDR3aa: CASSQDPGTLAYEQYF